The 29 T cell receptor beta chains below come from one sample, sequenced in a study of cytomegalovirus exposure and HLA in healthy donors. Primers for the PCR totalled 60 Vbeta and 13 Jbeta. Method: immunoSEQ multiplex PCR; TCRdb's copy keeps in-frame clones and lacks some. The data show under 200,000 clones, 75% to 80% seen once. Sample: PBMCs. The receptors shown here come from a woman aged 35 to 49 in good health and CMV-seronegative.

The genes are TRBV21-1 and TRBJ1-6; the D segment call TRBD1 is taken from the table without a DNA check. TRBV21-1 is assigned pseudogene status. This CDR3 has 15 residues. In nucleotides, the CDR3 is TGTGCCAGCAGCAAAAGGCAGGGCTATAATTCACCCCTCCACTTT. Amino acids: CASSKRQGYNSPLHF.

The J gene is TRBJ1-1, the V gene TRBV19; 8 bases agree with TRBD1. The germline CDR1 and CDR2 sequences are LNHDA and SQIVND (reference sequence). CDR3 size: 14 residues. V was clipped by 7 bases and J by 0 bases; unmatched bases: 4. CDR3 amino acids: CASTPDRVNTEAFF. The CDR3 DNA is TGTGCCAGTACCCCGGACAGGGTGAACACTGAAGCTTTCTTT.

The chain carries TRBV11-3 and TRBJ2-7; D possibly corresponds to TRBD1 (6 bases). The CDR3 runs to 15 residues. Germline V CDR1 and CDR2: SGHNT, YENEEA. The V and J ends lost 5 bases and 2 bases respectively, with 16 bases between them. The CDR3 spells CASSIGPGATYEQYF. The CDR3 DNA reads TGTGCCAGCAGCATAGGACCAGGGGCAACCTACGAGCAGTACTTC.

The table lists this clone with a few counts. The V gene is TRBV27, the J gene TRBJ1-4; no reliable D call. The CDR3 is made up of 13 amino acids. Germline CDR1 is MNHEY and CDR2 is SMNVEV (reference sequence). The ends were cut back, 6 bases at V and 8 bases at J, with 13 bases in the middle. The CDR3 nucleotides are TGTGCCAGCAGGCGGACGGCGGGGGAAAAACTGTTTTTT. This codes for CASRRTAGEKLFF. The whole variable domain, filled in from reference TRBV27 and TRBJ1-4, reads EAQVTQNPRYLITVTGKKLTVTCSQNMNHEYMSWYRQDPGLGLRQIYYSMNVEVTDKGDVPEGYKVSRKEKRNFPLILESPSPNQTSLYFCASRRTAGEKLFFGSGTQLSVL.

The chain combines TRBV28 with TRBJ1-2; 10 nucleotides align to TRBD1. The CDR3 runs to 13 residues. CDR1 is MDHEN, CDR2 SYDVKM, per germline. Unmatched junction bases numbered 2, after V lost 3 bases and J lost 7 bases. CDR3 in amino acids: CASSFRTGGGYTF. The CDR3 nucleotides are TGTGCCAGCAGTTTCCGGACAGGGGGTGGCTACACCTTC.

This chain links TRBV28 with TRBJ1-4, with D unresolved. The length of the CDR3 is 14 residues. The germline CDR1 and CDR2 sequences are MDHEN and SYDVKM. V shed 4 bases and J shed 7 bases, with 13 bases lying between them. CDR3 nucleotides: TGTGCCAGCAGTTCCAGGATGGGGAGTGAAAAACTGTTTTTT. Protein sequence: CASSSRMGSEKLFF.

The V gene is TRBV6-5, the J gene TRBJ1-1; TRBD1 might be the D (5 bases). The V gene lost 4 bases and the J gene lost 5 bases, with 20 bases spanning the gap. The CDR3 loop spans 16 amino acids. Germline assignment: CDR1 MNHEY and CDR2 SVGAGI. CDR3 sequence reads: CASSSRGDPRGTEAFF. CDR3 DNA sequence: TGTGCCAGCAGTTCTCGGGGGGACCCGAGAGGGACTGAAGCTTTCTTT.

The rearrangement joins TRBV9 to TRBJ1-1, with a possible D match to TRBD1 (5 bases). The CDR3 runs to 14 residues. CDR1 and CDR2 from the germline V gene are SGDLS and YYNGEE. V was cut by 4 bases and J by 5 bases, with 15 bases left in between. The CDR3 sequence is CASSPTVGGTEAFF. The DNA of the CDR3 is TGTGCCAGCAGCCCTACGGTCGGGGGAACTGAAGCTTTCTTT.

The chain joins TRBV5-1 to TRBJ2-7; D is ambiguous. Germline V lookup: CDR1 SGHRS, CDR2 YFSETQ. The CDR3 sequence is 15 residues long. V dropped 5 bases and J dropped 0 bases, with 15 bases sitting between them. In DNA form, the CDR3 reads TGCGCCAGCAGGCAGGTACCCATGAGCTCCTACGAGCAGTACTTC. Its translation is CASRQVPMSSYEQYF.

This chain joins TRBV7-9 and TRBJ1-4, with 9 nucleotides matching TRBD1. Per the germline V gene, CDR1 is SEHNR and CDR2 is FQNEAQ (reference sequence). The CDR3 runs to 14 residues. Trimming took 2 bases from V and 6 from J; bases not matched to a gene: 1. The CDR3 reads CASSLRTGDEKLFF. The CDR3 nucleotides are TGTGCCAGCAGCTTACGGACAGGGGATGAAAAACTGTTTTTT.

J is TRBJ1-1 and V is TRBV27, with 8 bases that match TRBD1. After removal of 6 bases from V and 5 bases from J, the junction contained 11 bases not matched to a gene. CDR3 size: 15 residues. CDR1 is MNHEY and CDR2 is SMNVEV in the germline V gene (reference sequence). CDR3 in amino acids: CASRKLDRGETEAFF. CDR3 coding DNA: TGTGCCAGCAGAAAACTCGACAGGGGAGAGACTGAAGCTTTCTTT.

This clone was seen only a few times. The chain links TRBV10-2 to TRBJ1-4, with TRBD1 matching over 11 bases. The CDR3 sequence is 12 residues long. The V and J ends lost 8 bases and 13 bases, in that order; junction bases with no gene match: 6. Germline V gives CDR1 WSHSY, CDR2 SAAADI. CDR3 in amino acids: CASRGQGGRLFF. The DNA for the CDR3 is TGCGCCAGCCGGGGACAGGGGGGTAGACTGTTTTTT.

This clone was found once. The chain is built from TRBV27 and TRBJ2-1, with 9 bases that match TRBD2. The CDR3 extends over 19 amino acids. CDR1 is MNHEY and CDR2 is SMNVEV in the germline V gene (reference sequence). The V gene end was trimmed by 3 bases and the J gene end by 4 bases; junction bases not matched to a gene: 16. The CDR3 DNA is TGTGCCAGCAGTTTGGGTCTAGCGGGGACCCGCGCTAATTACAATGAGCAGTTCTTC. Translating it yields CASSLGLAGTRANYNEQFF.

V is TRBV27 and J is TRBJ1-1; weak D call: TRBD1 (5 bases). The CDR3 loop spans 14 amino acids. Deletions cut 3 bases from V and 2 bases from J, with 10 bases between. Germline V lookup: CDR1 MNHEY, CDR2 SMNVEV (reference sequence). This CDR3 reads CASSFATANTEAFF. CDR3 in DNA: TGTGCCAGCAGTTTCGCGACAGCCAACACTGAAGCTTTCTTT.

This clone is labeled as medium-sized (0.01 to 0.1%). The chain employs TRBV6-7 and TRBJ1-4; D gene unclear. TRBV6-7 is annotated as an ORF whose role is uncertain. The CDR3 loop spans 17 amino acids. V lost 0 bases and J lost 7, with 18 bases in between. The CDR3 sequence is CASSYSIGRWAGEKLFF. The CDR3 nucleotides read TGTGCCAGCAGTTACTCGATCGGCAGGTGGGCGGGTGAAAAACTGTTTTTT.

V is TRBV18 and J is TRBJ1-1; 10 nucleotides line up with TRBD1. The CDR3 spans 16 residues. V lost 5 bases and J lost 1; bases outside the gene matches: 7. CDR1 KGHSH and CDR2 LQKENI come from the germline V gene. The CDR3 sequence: CASSSRQGAQNTEAFF. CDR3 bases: TGTGCCAGCTCATCTCGACAGGGGGCACAGAACACTGAAGCTTTCTTT.

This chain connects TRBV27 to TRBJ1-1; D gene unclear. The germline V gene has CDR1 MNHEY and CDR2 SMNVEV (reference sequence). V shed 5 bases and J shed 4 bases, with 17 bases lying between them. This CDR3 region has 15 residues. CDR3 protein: CASSPPSGSGTEAFF. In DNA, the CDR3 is TGTGCCAGCAGTCCCCCATCGGGGTCGGGCACTGAAGCTTTCTTT.

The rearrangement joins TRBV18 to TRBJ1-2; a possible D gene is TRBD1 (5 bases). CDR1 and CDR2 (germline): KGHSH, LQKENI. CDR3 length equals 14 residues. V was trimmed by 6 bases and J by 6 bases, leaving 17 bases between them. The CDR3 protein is CASSPPQGADGYTF. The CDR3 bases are TGTGCCAGCTCCCCCCCCCAAGGGGCGGATGGCTACACCTTC.

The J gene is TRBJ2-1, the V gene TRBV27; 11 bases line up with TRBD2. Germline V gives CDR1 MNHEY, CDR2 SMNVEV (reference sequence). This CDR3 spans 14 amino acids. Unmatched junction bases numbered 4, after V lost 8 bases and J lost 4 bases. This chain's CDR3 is CASASGGRYNEQFF. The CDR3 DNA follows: TGTGCCAGCGCTAGCGGGGGGCGTTACAATGAGCAGTTCTTC.

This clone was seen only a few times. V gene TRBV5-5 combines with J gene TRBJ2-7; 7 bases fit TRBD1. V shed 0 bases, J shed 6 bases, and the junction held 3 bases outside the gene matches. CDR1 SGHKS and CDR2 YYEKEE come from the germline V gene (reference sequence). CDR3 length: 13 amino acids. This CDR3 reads CASSLDRGSEQYF. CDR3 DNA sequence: TGTGCCAGCAGCTTGGACAGGGGATCCGAGCAGTACTTC.

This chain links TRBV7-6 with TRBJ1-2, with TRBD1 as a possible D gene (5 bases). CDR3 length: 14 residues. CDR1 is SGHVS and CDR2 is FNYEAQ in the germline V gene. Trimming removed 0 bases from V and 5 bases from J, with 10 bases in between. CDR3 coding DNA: TGTGCCAGCAGCTTAGCGACGCAGGGATATGGCTACACCTTC. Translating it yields CASSLATQGYGYTF.

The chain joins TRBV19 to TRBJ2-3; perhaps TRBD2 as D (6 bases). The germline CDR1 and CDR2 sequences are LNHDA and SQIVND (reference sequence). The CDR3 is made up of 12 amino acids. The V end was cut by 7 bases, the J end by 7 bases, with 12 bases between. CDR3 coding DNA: TGTGCCAGTACCCGAGGCGGGAATACGCAGTATTTT. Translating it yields CASTRGGNTQYF.

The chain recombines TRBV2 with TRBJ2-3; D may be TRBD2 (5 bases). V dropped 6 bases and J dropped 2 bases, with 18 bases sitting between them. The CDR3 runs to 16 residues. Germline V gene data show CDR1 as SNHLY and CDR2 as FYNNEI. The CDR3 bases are TGTGCCAGCAGACTTACTAGTGGTGCCAACACAGATACGCAGTATTTT. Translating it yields CASRLTSGANTDTQYF.

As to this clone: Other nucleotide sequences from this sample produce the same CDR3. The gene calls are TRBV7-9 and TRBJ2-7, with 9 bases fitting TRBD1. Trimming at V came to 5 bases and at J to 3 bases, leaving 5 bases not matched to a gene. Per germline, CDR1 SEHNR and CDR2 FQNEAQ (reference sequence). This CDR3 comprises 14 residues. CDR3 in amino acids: CASSTDRGSYEQYF. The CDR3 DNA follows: TGTGCCAGCAGCACGGACAGGGGAAGCTACGAGCAGTACTTC.

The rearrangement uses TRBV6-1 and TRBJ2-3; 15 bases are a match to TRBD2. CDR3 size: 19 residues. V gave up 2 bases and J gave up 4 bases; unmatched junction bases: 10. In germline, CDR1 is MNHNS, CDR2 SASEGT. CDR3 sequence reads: CASSEFVVGTSGGPDTQYF. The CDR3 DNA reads TGTGCCAGCAGTGAATTTGTCGTCGGGACTAGCGGGGGGCCAGATACGCAGTATTTT.

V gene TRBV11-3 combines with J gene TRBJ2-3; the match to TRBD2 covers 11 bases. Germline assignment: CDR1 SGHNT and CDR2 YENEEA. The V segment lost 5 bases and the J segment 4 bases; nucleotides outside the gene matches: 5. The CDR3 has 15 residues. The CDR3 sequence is CASSPTSGAADTQYF. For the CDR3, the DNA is TGTGCCAGCAGCCCGACTAGCGGGGCGGCAGATACGCAGTATTTT.

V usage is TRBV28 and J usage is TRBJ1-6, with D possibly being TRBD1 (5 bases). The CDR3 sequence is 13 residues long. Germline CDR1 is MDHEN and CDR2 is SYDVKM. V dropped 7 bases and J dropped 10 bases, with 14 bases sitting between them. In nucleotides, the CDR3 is TGTGCCAGCAATAACCCCCCAGGGTCACCCCTCCACTTT. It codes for CASNNPPGSPLHF.

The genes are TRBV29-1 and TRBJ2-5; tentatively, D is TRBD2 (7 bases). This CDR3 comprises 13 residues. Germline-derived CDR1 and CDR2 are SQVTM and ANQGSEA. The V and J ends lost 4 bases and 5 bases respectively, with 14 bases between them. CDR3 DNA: TGCAGCGTTGGGGAGGGGGGGCGGGAGACCCAGTACTTC. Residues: CSVGEGGRETQYF. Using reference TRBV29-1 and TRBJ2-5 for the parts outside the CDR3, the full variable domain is SAVISQKPSRDICQRGTSLTIQCQVDSQVTMMFWYRQQPGQSLTLIATANQGSEATYESGFVIDKFPISRPNLTFSTLTVSNMSPEDSSIYLCSVGEGGRETQYFGPGTRLLVL.

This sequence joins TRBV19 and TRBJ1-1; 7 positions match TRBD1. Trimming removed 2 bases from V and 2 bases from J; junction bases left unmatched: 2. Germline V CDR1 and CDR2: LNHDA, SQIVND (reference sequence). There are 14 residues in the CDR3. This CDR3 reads CASSISGGNTEAFF. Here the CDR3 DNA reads TGTGCCAGTAGTATATCAGGGGGAAACACTGAAGCTTTCTTT.